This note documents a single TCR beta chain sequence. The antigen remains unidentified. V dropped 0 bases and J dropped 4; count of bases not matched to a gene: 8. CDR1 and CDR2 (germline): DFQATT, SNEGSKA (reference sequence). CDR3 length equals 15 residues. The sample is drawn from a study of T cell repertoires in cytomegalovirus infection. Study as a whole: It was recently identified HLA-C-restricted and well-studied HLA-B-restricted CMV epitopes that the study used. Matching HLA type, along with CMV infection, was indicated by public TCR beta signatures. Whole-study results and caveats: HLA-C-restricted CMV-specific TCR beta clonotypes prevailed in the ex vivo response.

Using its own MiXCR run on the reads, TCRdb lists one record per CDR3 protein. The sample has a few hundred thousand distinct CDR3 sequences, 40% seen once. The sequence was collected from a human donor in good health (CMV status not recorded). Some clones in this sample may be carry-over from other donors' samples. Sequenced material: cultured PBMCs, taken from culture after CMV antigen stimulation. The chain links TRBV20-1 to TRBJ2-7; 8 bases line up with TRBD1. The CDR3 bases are TGCAGTGCTAGAGACAACTCAGGGGGCTGGTACGAGCAGTACTTC. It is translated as CSARDNSGGWYEQYF.